This T cell receptor (beta chain) was captured in a study of response to subunit inactivated influenza vaccine. Study-wide results and limits: New T cells are recruited in small numbers by each seasonal influenza vaccination, according to the authors' suggestion.

One entry per CDR3 protein, called by TCRdb with MiXCR from the RT-PCR reads. This sample carries some 300,000 distinct CDR3 sequences, roughly 22% of them seen once, and the ten largest clones take 10%. Germline CDR1 reads SGHRS; CDR2 reads YFSETQ. V was pared by 4 bases and J by 4 bases, with 18 bases of the junction left unmatched. This CDR3 is 18 amino acids long. This clonotype was seen more than once but under ten times. Its cognate antigen is unknown. This specimen consisted of PBMCs from blood, obtained less than 22 months after vaccination. V usage is TRBV5-1 and J usage is TRBJ1-1; 8 bases map to TRBD1. The receptor's source is a man between 50 and 75 years old who received an inactivated influenza vaccine. CDR3 bases: TGCGCCAGCAGCCCGGAGGACAGGGTTTGGCTGGGAGGCACTGAAGCTTTCTTT. This gives the protein CASSPEDRVWLGGTEAFF. The entire variable domain, with the rest obtained from reference TRBV5-1 and TRBJ1-1, is as follows: KAGVTQTPRYLIKTRGQQVTLSCSPISGHRSVSWYQQTPGQGLQFLFEYFSETQRNKGNFPGRFSGRQFSNSRSEMNVSTLELGDSALYLCASSPEDRVWLGGTEAFFGQGTRLTVV.